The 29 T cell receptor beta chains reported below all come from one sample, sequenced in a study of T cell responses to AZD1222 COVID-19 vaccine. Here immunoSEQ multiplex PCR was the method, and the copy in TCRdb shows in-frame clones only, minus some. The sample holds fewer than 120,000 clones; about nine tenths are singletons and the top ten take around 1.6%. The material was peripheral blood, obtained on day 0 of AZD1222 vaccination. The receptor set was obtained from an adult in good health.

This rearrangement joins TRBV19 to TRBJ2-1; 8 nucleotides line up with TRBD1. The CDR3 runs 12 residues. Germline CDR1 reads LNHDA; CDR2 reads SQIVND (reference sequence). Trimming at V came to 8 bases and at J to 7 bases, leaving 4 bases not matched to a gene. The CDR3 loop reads CASAGGWNEQFF. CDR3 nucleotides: TGTGCCAGTGCAGGGGGCTGGAATGAGCAGTTCTTC.

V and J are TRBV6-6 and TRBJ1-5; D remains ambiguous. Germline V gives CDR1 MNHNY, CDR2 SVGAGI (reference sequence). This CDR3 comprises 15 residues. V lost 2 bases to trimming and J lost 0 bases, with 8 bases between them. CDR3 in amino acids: CASSYRFDSNQPQHF. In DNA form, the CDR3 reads TGTGCCAGCAGTTACCGTTTCGATAGCAATCAGCCCCAGCATTTT.

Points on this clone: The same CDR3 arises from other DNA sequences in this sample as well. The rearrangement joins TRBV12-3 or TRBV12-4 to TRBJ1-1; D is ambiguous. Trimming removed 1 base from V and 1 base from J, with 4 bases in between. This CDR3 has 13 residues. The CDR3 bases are TGTGCCAGCAGTTTAGGAGGGAACACTGAAGCTTTCTTT. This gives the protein CASSLGGNTEAFF.

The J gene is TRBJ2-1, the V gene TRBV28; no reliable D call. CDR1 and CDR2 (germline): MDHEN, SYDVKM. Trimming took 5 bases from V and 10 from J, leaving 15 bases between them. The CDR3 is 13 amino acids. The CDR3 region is CASSPLVGKEQFF. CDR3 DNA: TGTGCCAGCAGTCCCCTTGTGGGAAAGGAGCAGTTCTTC.

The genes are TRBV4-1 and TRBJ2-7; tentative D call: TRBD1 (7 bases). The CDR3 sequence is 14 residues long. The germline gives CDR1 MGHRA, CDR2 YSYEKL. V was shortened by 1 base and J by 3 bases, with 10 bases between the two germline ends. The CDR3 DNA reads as TGCGCCAGCAGCCAAGGGCGGGACAGCTACGAGCAGTACTTC. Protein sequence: CASSQGRDSYEQYF.

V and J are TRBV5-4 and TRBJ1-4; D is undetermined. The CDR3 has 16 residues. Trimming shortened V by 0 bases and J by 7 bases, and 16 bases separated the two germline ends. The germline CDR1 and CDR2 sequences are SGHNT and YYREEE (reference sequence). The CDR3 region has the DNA TGTGCCAGCAGCTTGGGTACTTCCGGGCCGGGTGAAAAACTGTTTTTT. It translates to CASSLGTSGPGEKLFF.

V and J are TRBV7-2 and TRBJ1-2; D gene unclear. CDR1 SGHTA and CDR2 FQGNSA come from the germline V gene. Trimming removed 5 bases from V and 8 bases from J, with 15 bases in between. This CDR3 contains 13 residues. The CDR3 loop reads CASSLGLSQGYTF. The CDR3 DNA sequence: TGTGCCAGCAGCCTGGGCCTTAGTCAGGGCTACACCTTC.

CDR3 sequence reads: CSVLDRGVSPLHF. CDR3 sequence (DNA): TGCAGCGTCCTTGACAGGGGGGTTTCACCCCTCCACTTT. The chain carries TRBV29-1 and TRBJ1-6; 9 nucleotides line up with TRBD1. In germline, CDR1 is SQVTM, CDR2 ANQGSEA. The CDR3 spans 13 residues. The V gene end was trimmed by 6 bases and the J gene end by 9 bases; junction bases not matched to a gene: 6.

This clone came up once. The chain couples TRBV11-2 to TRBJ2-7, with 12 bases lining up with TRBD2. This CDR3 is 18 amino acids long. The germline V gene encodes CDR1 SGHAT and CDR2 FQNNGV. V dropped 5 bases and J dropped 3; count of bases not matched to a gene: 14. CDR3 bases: TGTGCCAGCAGCCTAATCCCGACTAGCGGGGGCCGTAGCTACGAGCAGTACTTC. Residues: CASSLIPTSGGRSYEQYF.

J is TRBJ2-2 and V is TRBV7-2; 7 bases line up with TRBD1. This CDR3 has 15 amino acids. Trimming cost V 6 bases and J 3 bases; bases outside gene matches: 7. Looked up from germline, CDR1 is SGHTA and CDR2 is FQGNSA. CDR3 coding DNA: TGTGCCAGCAGGCCCATTCAGGGGGACACCGGGGAGCTGTTTTTT. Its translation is CASRPIQGDTGELFF.

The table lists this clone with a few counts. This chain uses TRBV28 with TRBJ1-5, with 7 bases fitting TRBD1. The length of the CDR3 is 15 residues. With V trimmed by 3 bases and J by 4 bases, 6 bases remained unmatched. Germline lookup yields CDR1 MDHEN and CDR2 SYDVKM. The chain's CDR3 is CASSFWGQKNQPQHF. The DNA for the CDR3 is TGTGCCAGCAGTTTCTGGGGACAGAAGAATCAGCCCCAGCATTTT. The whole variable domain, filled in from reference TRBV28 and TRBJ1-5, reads DVKVTQSSRYLVKRTGEKVFLECVQDMDHENMFWYRQDPGLGLRLIYFSYDVKMKEKGDIPEGYSVSREKKERFSLILESASTNQTSMYLCASSFWGQKNQPQHFGDGTRLSIL.

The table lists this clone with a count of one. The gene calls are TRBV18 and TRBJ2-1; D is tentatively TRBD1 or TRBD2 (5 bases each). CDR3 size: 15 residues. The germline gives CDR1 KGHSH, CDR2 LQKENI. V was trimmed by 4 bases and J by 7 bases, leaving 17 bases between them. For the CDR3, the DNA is TGTGCCAGCTCACAAGGGACCCAGGCAGTAAATGAGCAGTTCTTC. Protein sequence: CASSQGTQAVNEQFF.

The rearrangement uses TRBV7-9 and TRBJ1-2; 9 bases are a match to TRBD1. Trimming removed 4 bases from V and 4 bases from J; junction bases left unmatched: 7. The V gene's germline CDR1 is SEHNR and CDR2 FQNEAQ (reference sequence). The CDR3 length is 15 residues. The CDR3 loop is CASSSTGGIGYGYTF. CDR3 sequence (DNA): TGTGCCAGCAGCTCGACAGGGGGAATCGGCTATGGCTACACCTTC.

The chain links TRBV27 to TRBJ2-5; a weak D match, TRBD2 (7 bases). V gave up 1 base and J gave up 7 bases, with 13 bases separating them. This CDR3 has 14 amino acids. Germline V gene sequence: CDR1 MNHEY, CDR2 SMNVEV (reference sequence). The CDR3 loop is CASSLWGGEGTQYF. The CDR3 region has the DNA TGTGCCAGCAGTTTATGGGGGGGCGAGGGGACCCAGTACTTC.

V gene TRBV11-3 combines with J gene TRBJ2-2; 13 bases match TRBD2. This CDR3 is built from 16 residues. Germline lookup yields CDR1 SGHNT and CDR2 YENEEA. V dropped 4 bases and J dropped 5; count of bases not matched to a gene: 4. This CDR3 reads CASSSGLAGSTGELFF. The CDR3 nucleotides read TGTGCCAGCAGCTCGGGACTAGCGGGGTCAACCGGGGAGCTGTTTTTT.

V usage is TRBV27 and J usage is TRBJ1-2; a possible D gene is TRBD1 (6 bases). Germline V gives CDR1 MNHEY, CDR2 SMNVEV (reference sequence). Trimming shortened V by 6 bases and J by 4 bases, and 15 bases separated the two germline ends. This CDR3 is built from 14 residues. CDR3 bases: TGTGCCAGCAGGGATACAGGGTACAGCTATGGCTACACCTTC. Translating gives CASRDTGYSYGYTF.

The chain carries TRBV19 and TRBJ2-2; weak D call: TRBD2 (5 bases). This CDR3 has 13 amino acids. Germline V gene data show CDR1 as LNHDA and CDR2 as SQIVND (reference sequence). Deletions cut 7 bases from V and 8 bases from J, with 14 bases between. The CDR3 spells CASTLEAVGELFF. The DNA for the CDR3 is TGTGCCAGTACCCTGGAAGCGGTAGGGGAGCTGTTTTTT.

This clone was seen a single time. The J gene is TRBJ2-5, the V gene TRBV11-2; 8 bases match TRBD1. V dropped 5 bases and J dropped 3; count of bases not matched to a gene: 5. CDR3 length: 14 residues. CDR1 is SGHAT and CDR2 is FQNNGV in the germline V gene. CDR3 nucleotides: TGTGCCAGCAGCCCAGGACAGGGAGAAGAGACCCAGTACTTC. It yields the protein CASSPGQGEETQYF. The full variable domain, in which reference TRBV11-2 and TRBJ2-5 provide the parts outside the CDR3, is EAGVAQSPRYKIIEKRQSVAFWCNPISGHATLYWYQQILGQGPKLLIQFQNNGVVDDSQLPKDRFSAERLKGVDSTLKIQPAKLEDSAVYLCASSPGQGEETQYFGPGTRLLVL.

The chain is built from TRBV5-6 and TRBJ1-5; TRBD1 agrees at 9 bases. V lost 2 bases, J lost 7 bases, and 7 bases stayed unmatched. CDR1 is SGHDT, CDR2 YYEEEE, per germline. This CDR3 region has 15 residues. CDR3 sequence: CASSLGDRVNQPQHF. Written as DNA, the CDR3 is TGTGCCAGCAGCTTAGGGGACAGGGTAAACCAGCCCCAGCATTTT.

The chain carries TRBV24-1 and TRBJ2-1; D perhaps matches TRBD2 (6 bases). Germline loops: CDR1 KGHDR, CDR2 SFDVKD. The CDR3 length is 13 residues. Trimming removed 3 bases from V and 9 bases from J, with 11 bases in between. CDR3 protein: CATSDPEGLEQFF. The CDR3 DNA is TGTGCCACCAGTGATCCGGAGGGCCTTGAGCAGTTCTTC.

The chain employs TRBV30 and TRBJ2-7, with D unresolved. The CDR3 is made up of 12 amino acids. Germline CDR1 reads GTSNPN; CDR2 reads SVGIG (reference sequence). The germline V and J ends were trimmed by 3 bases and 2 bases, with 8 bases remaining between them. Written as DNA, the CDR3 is TGTGCCTGGAGCCGAGGAACCTACGAGCAGTACTTC. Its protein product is CAWSRGTYEQYF.

The CDR3 spells CASSTRQGNYGYTF. In nucleotides, the CDR3 is TGTGCCAGCAGTACACGACAGGGGAACTATGGCTACACCTTC. This chain links TRBV6-5 with TRBJ1-2; 8 bases match TRBD1. The CDR3 contains 14 residues. Germline lookup yields CDR1 MNHEY and CDR2 SVGAGI. The V gene end was trimmed by 5 bases and the J gene end by 2 bases; junction bases not matched to a gene: 4.

The CDR3 is CASSPFGSNQPQHF. The CDR3 region has the DNA TGTGCCAGCAGCCCCTTTGGAAGCAATCAGCCCCAGCATTTT. V and J are TRBV7-9 and TRBJ1-5; D not resolved. Trimming took 5 bases from V and 1 from J, leaving 9 bases between them. Germline CDR1 and CDR2: SEHNR and FQNEAQ (reference sequence). The CDR3 covers 14 residues.

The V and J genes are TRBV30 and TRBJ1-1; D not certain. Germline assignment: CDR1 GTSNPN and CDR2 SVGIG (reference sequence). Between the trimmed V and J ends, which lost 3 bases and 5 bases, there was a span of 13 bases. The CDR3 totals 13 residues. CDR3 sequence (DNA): TGTGCCTGGAGATTCGAGGCGCGGACTGAAGCTTTCTTT. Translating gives CAWRFEARTEAFF.

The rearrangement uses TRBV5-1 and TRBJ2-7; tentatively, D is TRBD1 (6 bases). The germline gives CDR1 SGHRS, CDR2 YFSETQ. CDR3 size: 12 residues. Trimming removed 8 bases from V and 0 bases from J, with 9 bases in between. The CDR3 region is CASTGNSYEQYF. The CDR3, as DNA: TGCGCCAGTACAGGGAACTCCTACGAGCAGTACTTC.

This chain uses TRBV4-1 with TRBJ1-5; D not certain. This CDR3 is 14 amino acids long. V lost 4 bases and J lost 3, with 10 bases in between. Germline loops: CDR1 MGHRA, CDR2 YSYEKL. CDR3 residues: CASSPRAPNQPQHF. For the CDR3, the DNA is TGCGCCAGCAGCCCCCGGGCCCCCAATCAGCCCCAGCATTTT.

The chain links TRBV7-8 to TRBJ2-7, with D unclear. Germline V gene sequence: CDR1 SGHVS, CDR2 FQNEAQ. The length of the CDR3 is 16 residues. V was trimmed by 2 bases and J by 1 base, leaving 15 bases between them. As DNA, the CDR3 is TGTGCCAGCAGCTTAATGGTGTCGCTGAAGTCCTACGAGCAGTACTTC. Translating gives CASSLMVSLKSYEQYF.

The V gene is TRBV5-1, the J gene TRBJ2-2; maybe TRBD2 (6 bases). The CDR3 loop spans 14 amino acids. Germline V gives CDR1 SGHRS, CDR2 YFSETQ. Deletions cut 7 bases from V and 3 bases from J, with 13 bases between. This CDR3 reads CASARGTDTGELFF. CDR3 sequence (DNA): TGCGCCAGCGCCCGGGGGACGGACACCGGGGAGCTGTTTTTT.

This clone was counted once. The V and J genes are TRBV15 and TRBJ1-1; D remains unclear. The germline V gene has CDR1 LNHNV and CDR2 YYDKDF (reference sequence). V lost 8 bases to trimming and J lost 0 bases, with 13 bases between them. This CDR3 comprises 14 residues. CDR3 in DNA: TGTGCCACCGGGAGGAGTAACGTGAACACTGAAGCTTTCTTT. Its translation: CATGRSNVNTEAFF.